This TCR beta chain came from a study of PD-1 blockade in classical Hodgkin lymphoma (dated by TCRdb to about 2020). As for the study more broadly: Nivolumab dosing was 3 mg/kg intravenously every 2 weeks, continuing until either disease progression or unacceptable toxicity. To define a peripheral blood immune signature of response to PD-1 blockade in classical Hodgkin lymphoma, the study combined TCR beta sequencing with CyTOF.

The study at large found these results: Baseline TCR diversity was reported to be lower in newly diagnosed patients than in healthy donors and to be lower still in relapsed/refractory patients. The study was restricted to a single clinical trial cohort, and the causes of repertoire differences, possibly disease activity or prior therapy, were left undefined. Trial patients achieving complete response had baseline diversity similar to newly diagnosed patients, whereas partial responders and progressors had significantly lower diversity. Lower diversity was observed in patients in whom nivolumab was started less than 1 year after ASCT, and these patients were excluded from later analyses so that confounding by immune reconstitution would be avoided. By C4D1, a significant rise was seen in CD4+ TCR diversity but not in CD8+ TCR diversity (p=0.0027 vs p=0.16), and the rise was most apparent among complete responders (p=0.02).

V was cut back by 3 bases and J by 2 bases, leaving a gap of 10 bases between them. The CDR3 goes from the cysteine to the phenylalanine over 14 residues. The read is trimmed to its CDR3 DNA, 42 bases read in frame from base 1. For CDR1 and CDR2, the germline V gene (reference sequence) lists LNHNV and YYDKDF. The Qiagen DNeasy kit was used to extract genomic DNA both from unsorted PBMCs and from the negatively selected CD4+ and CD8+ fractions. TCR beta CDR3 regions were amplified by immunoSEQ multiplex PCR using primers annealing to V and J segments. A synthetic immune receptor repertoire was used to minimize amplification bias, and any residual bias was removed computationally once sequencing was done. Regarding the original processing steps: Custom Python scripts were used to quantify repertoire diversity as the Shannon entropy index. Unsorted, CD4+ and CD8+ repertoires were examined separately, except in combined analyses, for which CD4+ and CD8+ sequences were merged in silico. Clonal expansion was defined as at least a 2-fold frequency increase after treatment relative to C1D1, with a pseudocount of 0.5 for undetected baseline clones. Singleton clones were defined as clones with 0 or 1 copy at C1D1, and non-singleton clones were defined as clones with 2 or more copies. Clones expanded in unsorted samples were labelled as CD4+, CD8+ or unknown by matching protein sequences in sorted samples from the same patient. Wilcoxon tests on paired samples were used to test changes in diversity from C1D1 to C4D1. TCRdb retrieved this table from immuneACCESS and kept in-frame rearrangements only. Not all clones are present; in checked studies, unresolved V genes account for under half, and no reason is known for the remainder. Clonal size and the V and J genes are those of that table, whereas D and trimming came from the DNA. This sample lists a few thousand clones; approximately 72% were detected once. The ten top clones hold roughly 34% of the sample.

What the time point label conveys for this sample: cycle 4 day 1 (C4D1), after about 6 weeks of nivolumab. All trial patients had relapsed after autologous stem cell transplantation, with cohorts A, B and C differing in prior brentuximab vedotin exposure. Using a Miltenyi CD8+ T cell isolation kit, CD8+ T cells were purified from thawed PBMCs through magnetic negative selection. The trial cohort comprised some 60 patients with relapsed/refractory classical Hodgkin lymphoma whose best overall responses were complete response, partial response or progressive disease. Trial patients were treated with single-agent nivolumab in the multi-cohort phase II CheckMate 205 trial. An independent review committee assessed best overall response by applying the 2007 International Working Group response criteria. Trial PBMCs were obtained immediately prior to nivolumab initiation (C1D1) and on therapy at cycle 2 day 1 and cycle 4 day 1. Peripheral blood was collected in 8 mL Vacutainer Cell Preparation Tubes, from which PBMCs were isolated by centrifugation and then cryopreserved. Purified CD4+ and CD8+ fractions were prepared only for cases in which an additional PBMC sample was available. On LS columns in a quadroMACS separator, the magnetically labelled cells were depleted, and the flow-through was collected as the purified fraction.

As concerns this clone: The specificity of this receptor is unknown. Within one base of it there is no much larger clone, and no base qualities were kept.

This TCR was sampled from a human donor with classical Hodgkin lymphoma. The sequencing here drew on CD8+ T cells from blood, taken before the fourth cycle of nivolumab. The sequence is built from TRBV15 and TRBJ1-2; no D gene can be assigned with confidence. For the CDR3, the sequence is CATSSSAGNYGYTF. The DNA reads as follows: TGTGCCACCAGCAGCTCCGCCGGGAACTATGGCTACACCTTC.